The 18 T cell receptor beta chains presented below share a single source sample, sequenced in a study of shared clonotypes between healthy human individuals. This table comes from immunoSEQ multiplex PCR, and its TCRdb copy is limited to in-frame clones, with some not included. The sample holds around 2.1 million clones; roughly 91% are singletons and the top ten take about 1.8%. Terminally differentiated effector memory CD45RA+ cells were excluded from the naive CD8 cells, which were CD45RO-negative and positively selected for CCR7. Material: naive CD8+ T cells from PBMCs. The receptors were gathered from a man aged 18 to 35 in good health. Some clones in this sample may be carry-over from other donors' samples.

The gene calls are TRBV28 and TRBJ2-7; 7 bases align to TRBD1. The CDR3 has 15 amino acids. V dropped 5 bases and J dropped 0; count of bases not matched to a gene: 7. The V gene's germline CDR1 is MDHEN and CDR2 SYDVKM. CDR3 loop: CASSPLRDSSYEQYF. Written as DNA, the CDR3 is TGTGCCAGCAGTCCCCTCCGGGACAGCTCCTACGAGCAGTACTTC.

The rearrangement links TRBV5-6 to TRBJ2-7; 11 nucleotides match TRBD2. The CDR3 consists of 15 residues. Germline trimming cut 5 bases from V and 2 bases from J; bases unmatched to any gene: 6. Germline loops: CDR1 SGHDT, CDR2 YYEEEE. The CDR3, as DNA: TGTGCCAGCAGTCTGGGGGGACTAGCGGCCTACGAGCAGTACTTC. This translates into CASSLGGLAAYEQYF.

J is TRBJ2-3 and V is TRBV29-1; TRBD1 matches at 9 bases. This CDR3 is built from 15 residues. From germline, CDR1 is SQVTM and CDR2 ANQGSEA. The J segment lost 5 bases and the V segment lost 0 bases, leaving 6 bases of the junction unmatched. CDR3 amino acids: CSVEDRGTGRDTQYF. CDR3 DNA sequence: TGCAGCGTTGAAGATCGGGGGACAGGGAGAGATACGCAGTATTTT.

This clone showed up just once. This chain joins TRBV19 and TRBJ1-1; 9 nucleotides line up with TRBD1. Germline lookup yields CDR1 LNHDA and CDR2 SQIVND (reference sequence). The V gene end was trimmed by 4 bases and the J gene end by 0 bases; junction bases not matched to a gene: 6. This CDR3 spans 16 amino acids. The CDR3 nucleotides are TGTGCCAGTAGTAGGGACAGGGAGGGATTGAACACTGAAGCTTTCTTT. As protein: CASSRDREGLNTEAFF.

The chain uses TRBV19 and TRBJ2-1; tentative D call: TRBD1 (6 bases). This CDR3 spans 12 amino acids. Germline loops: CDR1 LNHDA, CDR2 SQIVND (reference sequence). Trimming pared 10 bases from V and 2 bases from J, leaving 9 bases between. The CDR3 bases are TGTGCCACCAGGGGCCCCTACAATGAGCAGTTCTTC. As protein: CATRGPYNEQFF.

The CDR3 region is CSVALGEAFF. As DNA, the CDR3 is TGCAGCGTTGCCCTTGGTGAAGCTTTCTTT. The J gene is TRBJ1-1, the V gene TRBV29-1, with D unresolved. The CDR3 loop spans 10 amino acids. The V end was cut by 4 bases, the J end by 7 bases, with 7 bases between. Germline V gene sequence: CDR1 SQVTM, CDR2 ANQGSEA.

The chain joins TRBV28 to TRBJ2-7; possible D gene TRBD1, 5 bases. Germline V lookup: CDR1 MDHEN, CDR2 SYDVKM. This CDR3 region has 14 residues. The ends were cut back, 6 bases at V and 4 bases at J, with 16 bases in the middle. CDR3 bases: TGTGCCAGCAGCCCCCGAAGGACACAATACGAGCAGTACTTC. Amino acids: CASSPRRTQYEQYF. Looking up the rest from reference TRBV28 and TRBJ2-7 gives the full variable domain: DVKVTQSSRYLVKRTGEKVFLECVQDMDHENMFWYRQDPGLGLRLIYFSYDVKMKEKGDIPEGYSVSREKKERFSLILESASTNQTSMYLCASSPRRTQYEQYFGPGTRLTVT.

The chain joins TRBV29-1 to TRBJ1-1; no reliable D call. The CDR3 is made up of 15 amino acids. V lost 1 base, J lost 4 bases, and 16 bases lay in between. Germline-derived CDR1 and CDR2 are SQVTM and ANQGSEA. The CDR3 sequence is CSVEGSPPLGTEAFF. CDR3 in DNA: TGCAGCGTTGAAGGGTCTCCCCCCTTGGGCACTGAAGCTTTCTTT.

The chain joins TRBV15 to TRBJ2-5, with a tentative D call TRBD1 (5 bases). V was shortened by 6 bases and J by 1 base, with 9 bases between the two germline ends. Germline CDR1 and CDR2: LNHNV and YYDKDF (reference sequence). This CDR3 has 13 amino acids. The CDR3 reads CATRSDSQETQYF. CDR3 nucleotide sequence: TGTGCCACCAGGTCAGACAGCCAAGAGACCCAGTACTTC.

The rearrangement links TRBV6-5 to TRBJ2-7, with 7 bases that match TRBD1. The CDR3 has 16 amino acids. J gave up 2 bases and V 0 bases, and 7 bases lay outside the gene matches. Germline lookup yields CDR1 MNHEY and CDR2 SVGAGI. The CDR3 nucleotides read TGTGCCAGCAGTTACTCAACAGGGGAAATTCCCTACGAGCAGTACTTC. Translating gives CASSYSTGEIPYEQYF.

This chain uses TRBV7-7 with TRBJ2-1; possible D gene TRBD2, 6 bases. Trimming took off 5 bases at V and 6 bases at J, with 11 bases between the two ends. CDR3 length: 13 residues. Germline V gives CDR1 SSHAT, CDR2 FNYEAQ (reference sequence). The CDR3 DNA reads TGTGCCAGCAGCAGGGGACTTTCCAATGAGCAGTTCTTC. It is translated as CASSRGLSNEQFF.

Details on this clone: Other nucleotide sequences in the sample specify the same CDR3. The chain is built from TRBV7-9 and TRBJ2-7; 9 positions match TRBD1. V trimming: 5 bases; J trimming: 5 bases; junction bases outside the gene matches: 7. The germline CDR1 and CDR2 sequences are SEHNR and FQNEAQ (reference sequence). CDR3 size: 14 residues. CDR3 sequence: CASSPGTGLHEQYF. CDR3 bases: TGTGCCAGCAGCCCGGGGACAGGGCTCCACGAGCAGTACTTC.

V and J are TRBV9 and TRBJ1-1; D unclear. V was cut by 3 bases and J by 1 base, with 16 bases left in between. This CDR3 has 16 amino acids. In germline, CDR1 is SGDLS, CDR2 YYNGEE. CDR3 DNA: TGTGCCAGCAGCGCCGCGGTCAATTCACCGAACACTGAAGCTTTCTTT. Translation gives CASSAAVNSPNTEAFF.

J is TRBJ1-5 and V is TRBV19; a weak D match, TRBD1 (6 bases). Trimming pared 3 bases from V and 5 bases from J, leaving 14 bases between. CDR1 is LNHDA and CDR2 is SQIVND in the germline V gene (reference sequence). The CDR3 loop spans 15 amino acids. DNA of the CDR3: TGTGCCAGTAGTATTATGGCCGCAGGGGATCAGCCCCAGCATTTT. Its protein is CASSIMAAGDQPQHF.

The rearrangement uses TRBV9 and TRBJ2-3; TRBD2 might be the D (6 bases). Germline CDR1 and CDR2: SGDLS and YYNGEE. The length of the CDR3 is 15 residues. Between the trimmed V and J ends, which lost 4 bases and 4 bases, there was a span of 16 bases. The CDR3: CASSPPGAGPDTQYF. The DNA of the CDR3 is TGTGCCAGCAGCCCCCCGGGCGCGGGACCAGATACGCAGTATTTT.

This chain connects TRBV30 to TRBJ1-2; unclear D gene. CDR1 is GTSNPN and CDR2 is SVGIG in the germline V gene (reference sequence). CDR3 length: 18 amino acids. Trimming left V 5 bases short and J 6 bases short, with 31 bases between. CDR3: CAWGPPAVAILIPNGYTF. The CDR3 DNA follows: TGTGCCTGGGGCCCCCCGGCAGTCGCTATTTTGATTCCAAATGGCTACACCTTC. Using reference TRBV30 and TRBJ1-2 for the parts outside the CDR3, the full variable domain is SQTIHQWPATLVQPVGSPLSLECTVEGTSNPNLYWYRQAAGRGLQLLFYSVGIGQISSEVPQNLSASRPQDRQFILSSKKLLLSDSGFYLCAWGPPAVAILIPNGYTFGSGTRLTVV.

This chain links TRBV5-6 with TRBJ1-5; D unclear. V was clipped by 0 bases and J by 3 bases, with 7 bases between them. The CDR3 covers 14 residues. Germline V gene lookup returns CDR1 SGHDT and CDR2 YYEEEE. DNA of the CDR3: TGTGCCAGCAGCTTGGGCGGCCCCAATCAGCCCCAGCATTTT. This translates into CASSLGGPNQPQHF.

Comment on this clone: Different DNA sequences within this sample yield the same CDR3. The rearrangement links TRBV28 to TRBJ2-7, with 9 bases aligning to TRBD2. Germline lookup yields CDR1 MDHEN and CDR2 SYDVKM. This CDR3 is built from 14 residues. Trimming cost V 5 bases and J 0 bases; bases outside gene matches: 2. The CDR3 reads CASSLAGSSYEQYF. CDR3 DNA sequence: TGTGCCAGCAGTCTAGCGGGGAGCTCCTACGAGCAGTACTTC. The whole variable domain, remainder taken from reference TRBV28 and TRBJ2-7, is DVKVTQSSRYLVKRTGEKVFLECVQDMDHENMFWYRQDPGLGLRLIYFSYDVKMKEKGDIPEGYSVSREKKERFSLILESASTNQTSMYLCASSLAGSSYEQYFGPGTRLTVT.